This T cell receptor (beta chain) was documented in a study of T cell changes during pregnancy in multiple sclerosis. The method was immunoSEQ multiplex PCR; TCRdb's version includes in-frame clones alone and lacks a portion of them. The table includes around 50,000 clones, 80% to 95% detected once. The CDR3 spans 15 residues. Germline-derived CDR1 and CDR2 are LNHDA and SQIVND (reference sequence). The V end lost 0 bases, the J end lost 4 bases, and 12 bases lay between the germline ends. This sample comprised CD4+ T cells from peripheral blood mononuclear cells, obtained after pregnancy. The source is a female donor in good health, enrolled as a control in a pregnancy study. V usage is TRBV19 and J usage is TRBJ2-5; D is perhaps TRBD2 (6 bases). The CDR3 reads CASSIEGGTGETQYF. CDR3 bases: TGTGCCAGTAGTATAGAAGGCGGGACCGGAGAGACCCAGTACTTC.